Shown below are 15 T cell receptor beta chains from a single sample sequenced in a study of tumor-infiltrating lymphocytes in oesophageal squamous cell carcinoma. TCRdb used MiXCR to reprocess the PCR reads, holding one entry per CDR3 protein. The sample records approximately 19,000 distinct CDR3 sequences, 40% to 55% being singletons. Sequencing was carried out using esophageal tumor tissue. These receptors were obtained from a male donor with esophageal squamous cell carcinoma.

The rearrangement links TRBV7-2 to TRBJ2-1, with D unresolved. CDR3 size: 16 residues. In germline, CDR1 is SGHTA, CDR2 FQGNSA. The V end was cut by 4 bases, the J end by 1 base, with 14 bases between. CDR3 amino acids: CASSSAAGASYNEQFF. The CDR3 nucleotides are TGTGCCAGCAGCTCAGCTGCTGGCGCTTCCTACAATGAGCAGTTCTTC.

About this clonotype itself: One end of the junction is discordant with germline, which a read error may explain. The rearrangement uses TRBV6-9 and TRBJ2-1; 7 bases fit TRBD1. There are 14 residues in the CDR3. The V gene's germline CDR1 is MNHGY and CDR2 SVAAGI. The DNA of the CDR3 is TGTGCCAGCAGGAGACAGGGAACGCACAATGCGCAGTTCTTC. Its protein is CASRRQGTHNAQFF.

V is TRBV12-3 or TRBV12-4 and J is TRBJ1-4; D is uncertain. The V end was cut by 4 bases, the J end by 0 bases, with 12 bases between. The CDR3 covers 16 residues. CDR3 amino acids: CASSSGLFTTNEKLFF. DNA of the CDR3: TGTGCCAGCAGTTCTGGTCTATTTACAACTAATGAAAAACTGTTTTTT.

As concerns this clonotype: One junction end does not reproduce the germline sequence, and a read error may be involved. This chain connects TRBV18 to TRBJ2-4, with a tentative D call TRBD2 (6 bases). Matching the DNA end better, TRBJ2-5 makes the J call doubtful. CDR1 and CDR2 (germline): KGHSH, LQKENI. The CDR3 spans 17 residues. The CDR3 spells CVSSPRVVRERGETQYF. CDR3 DNA sequence: TGTGTCAGCTCACCACGGGTTGTGCGGGAAAGGGGAGAGACCCAGTACTTC.

The rearrangement links TRBV7-3 to TRBJ2-2; possible D gene TRBD1, 6 bases. Per the germline V gene, CDR1 is SGHTA and CDR2 is FQGTGA. V was cut by 1 base and J by 1 base, with 10 bases left in between. This CDR3 has 16 residues. The CDR3 here is CASSLMAQGNTGELFF. For the CDR3, the DNA is TGTGCCAGCAGCTTAATGGCACAGGGGAACACCGGGGAGCTGTTTTTT. Full variable domain (remainder filled in from reference TRBV7-3 and TRBJ2-2): GAGVSQTPSNKVTEKGKYVELRCDPISGHTALYWYRQSLGQGPEFLIYFQGTGAADDSGLPNDRFFAVRPEGSVSTLKIQRTERGDSAVYLCASSLMAQGNTGELFFGEGSRLTVL.

The gene calls are TRBV11-3 and TRBJ1-4, with 9 bases matching TRBD1. Germline values: CDR1 SGHNT, CDR2 YENEEA. V trimming: 5 bases; J trimming: 3 bases; junction bases outside the gene matches: 7. The CDR3 is made up of 16 amino acids. As DNA, the CDR3 is TGTGCCAGCAGCGTCCGGGACAGGGTTTCTAATGAAAAACTGTTTTTT. It encodes CASSVRDRVSNEKLFF. The full variable domain, with the rest looked up from reference TRBV11-3 and TRBJ1-4, is EAGVVQSPRYKIIEKKQPVAFWCNPISGHNTLYWYLQNLGQGPELLIRYENEEAVDDSQLPKDRFSAERLKGVDSTLKIQPAELGDSAVYLCASSVRDRVSNEKLFFGSGTQLSVL.

A single count supports this clonotype. The chain employs TRBV7-6 and TRBJ2-5; TRBD1 is a possible D gene (6 bases). The CDR3 covers 16 residues. V gave up 4 bases and J gave up 0 bases, with 15 bases separating them. CDR1 and CDR2 (germline): SGHVS, FNYEAQ. As DNA, the CDR3 is TGTGCCAGCAGCTCCCGGCCAAGGGACAACCAAGAGACCCAGTACTTC. It is translated as CASSSRPRDNQETQYF.

The V gene is TRBV7-2, the J gene TRBJ2-4; maybe TRBD1 (6 bases). TRBJ2-5 explains the end of the DNA better; the J call may be wrong. This CDR3 is 14 amino acids long. Germline CDR1 and CDR2: SGHTA and FQGNSA. This CDR3 is CASSLGTVQETQYF. CDR3 DNA sequence: TGTGCCAGCAGCTTAGGGACAGTCCAAGAGACCCAGTACTTC.

The rearrangement links TRBV7-2 to TRBJ2-7; no definite D call. The CDR3 extends over 15 amino acids. Germline lookup yields CDR1 SGHTA and CDR2 FQGNSA. The V end lost 5 bases, the J end lost 0 bases, and 14 bases lay between the germline ends. CDR3 sequence (DNA): TGTGCCAGCAGCCCCCGGATGACCGGCTCCTACGAGCAGTACTTC. Its translation is CASSPRMTGSYEQYF.

This sequence joins TRBV6-2 or TRBV6-3 and TRBJ2-1, with D perhaps TRBD1 (5 bases). CDR1 is MNHEY and CDR2 is SVGEGT in the germline V gene. The CDR3 has 15 amino acids. V lost 5 bases and J lost 7, with 18 bases in between. In DNA, the CDR3 is TGTGCCAGCAGTGATATGGGGCAGGCTTGGAATGAGCAGTTCTTC. Amino acid sequence: CASSDMGQAWNEQFF.

The table lists this clonotype with many counts. The CDR3 spells CASSLVSGQGPYNEQFF. The CDR3 region has the DNA TGTGCCAGCAGCTTAGTTTCGGGACAGGGACCCTACAATGAGCAGTTCTTC. The chain is built from TRBV7-6 and TRBJ2-1, with 9 nucleotides matching TRBD1. With 1 base clipped from V and 2 bases from J, the junction kept 6 bases outside the gene matches. The CDR3 is 17 amino acids. Germline CDR1 is SGHVS and CDR2 is FNYEAQ.

The table lists this clonotype with many counts. The chain links TRBV7-9 to TRBJ1-6; D not certain. Trimming left V 3 bases short and J 7 bases short, with 4 bases between. This CDR3 contains 12 residues. The germline V gene encodes CDR1 SEHNR and CDR2 FQNEAQ (reference sequence). The CDR3 coding sequence is TGTGCCAGCAGCTTGCTGAATTCACCCCTCCACTTT. It encodes CASSLLNSPLHF. The full variable domain, in which reference TRBV7-9 and TRBJ1-6 provide the parts outside the CDR3, is DTGVSQNPRHKITKRGQNVTFRCDPISEHNRLYWYRQTLGQGPEFLTYFQNEAQLEKSRLLSDRFSAERPKGSFSTLEIQRTEQGDSAMYLCASSLLNSPLHFGNGTRLTVT.

The genes are TRBV7-6 and TRBJ2-5, with D maybe TRBD2 (5 bases). The length of the CDR3 is 13 residues. Germline V gives CDR1 SGHVS, CDR2 FNYEAQ. CDR3 DNA sequence: TGTGCTATAAGGAGGACGCCACAAGAGACCCAGTACTTC. Translated, it gives CAIRRTPQETQYF.

This clonotype was detected ten times or more. A read error may explain this, as a much larger clone is one base away. The V gene is TRBV6-2 or TRBV6-3, the J gene TRBJ2-5; unclear D gene. The V gene lost 2 bases and the J gene lost 11 bases, with 12 bases spanning the gap. Germline V gene sequence: CDR1 MNHEY, CDR2 SVGEGT. This CDR3 is 12 amino acids long. The CDR3: CASSYVGNEQYF. Here the CDR3 DNA reads TGTGCCAGCAGTTACGTGGGGAATGAGCAGTACTTC.

This chain joins TRBV7-2 and TRBJ2-1, with 13 bases lining up with TRBD2. Germline CDR1 SGHTA, CDR2 FQGNSA. This CDR3 has 15 amino acids. The J segment lost 4 bases and the V segment lost 6 bases, leaving 3 bases of the junction unmatched. CDR3 in amino acids: CASRRTSGGYNEQFF. The CDR3 DNA is TGTGCCAGCAGGCGGACTAGCGGGGGATACAATGAGCAGTTCTTC. The whole variable domain, filled in from reference TRBV7-2 and TRBJ2-1, reads GAGVSQSPSNKVTEKGKDVELRCDPISGHTALYWYRQSLGQGLEFLIYFQGNSAPDKSGLPSDRFSAERTGGSVSTLTIQRTQQEDSAVYLCASRRTSGGYNEQFFGPGTRLTVL.